The 25 T cell receptor beta chains listed next were all sequenced from one sample in a study of T cell responses to AZD1222 COVID-19 vaccine. Only in-frame clones appear in the TCRdb table, and some are missing; sequencing was by immunoSEQ multiplex PCR. Of fewer than 120,000 clones in the sample, roughly 90% were seen once. The sample consisted of peripheral blood, taken 28 days after the second AZD1222 dose. Source of these receptors: an adult who received the AZD1222 COVID-19 vaccine.

The rearrangement uses TRBV19 and TRBJ1-2; 10 nucleotides agree with TRBD1. The V segment lost 4 bases and the J segment 6 bases; nucleotides outside the gene matches: 14. Germline V gene sequence: CDR1 LNHDA, CDR2 SQIVND (reference sequence). The CDR3 contains 17 residues. The CDR3 DNA reads TGTGCCAGTAGTACGCCGGGACAGGGGTTATCCCTTCATGGCTACACCTTC. Amino acids: CASSTPGQGLSLHGYTF.

The chain links TRBV19 to TRBJ2-1, with TRBD2 as a possible D gene (5 bases). The V end lost 3 bases, the J end lost 10 bases, and 13 bases lay between the germline ends. Germline loops: CDR1 LNHDA, CDR2 SQIVND (reference sequence). This CDR3 comprises 13 residues. The CDR3 bases are TGTGCCAGTAGTATCTCCCGGGAACTGGAGCAGTTCTTC. This encodes CASSISRELEQFF.

The chain links TRBV19 to TRBJ2-7; 9 bases are shared with TRBD1. The J segment lost 0 bases and the V segment lost 1 base, leaving 4 bases of the junction unmatched. The CDR3 is 16 amino acids. Germline CDR1 is LNHDA and CDR2 is SQIVND (reference sequence). The CDR3 nucleotides are TGTGCCAGTAGTATAGGATGGGGACAGGGCTCCTACGAGCAGTACTTC. Translation gives CASSIGWGQGSYEQYF.

V gene TRBV6-5 combines with J gene TRBJ1-4; D uncertain. The CDR3 extends over 14 amino acids. Germline V gene lookup returns CDR1 MNHEY and CDR2 SVGAGI. V shed 7 bases and J shed 4 bases, with 13 bases lying between them. The CDR3 DNA follows: TGTGCCAGCACAGAAGGGTGGGGTAATGAAAAACTGTTTTTT. Protein: CASTEGWGNEKLFF.

The J gene is TRBJ1-5, the V gene TRBV6-6, with 8 positions matching TRBD1. There are 19 residues in the CDR3. V was clipped by 6 bases and J by 1 base; unmatched bases: 17. Germline lookup yields CDR1 MNHNY and CDR2 SVGAGI (reference sequence). CDR3 bases: TGTGCCAGCAGCCGAATCTGGCAGGGGGCGACTGAGAGCAATCAGCCCCAGCATTTT. Its translation is CASSRIWQGATESNQPQHF.

The V gene is TRBV5-8, the J gene TRBJ1-2, with 8 bases fitting TRBD1. V shed 2 bases, J shed 5 bases, and the junction held 8 bases outside the gene matches. Germline loops: CDR1 SGHTS, CDR2 YDEGEE. This CDR3 comprises 15 residues. The DNA for the CDR3 is TGTGCCAGCAGCTTCAACAGGGGGGGTTGGTATGGCTACACCTTC. It translates to CASSFNRGGWYGYTF.

The chain recombines TRBV18 with TRBJ2-3; no reliable D call. The ends were cut back, 3 bases at V and 1 base at J, with 17 bases in the middle. Germline V CDR1 and CDR2: KGHSH, LQKENI. The length of the CDR3 is 17 residues. CDR3 in amino acids: CASSPTPPRTGTDTQYF. DNA for the CDR3: TGTGCCAGCTCACCGACACCACCCAGAACAGGCACAGATACGCAGTATTTT.

This chain joins TRBV18 and TRBJ1-5, with unresolved D. V lost 6 bases, J lost 4 bases, and 7 bases lay in between. Germline CDR1 is KGHSH and CDR2 is LQKENI. The CDR3 has 12 residues. The CDR3 coding sequence is TGTGCCAGCTCTGGGGATAATCAGCCCCAGCATTTT. It specifies CASSGDNQPQHF.

The chain couples TRBV20-1 to TRBJ2-1, with D maybe TRBD1 (6 bases). V was clipped by 3 bases and J by 0 bases, with 18 bases between them. This CDR3 is built from 17 residues. The germline V gene encodes CDR1 DFQATT and CDR2 SNEGSKA (reference sequence). The CDR3 protein is CSASSTQGSSSYNEQFF. CDR3 in DNA: TGCAGTGCTAGTAGTACACAGGGATCTTCCTCCTACAATGAGCAGTTCTTC.

This chain connects TRBV12-3 or TRBV12-4 to TRBJ1-1; 12 nucleotides match TRBD1. The CDR3 has 13 residues. V shed 7 bases and J 12 bases; nucleotides not matched to a gene: 9. CDR3 nucleotide sequence: TGTGCCAGCACCGGGACAGGGGGCACTGAGCCTTTCTTT. Its translation is CASTGTGGTEPFF.

The chain couples TRBV7-2 to TRBJ1-5, with D perhaps matching TRBD1 (6 bases). CDR3 size: 17 residues. V was cut by 6 bases and J by 0 bases, with 18 bases left in between. Germline loops: CDR1 SGHTA, CDR2 FQGNSA. The CDR3: CASSIKGGPNSNQPQHF. DNA for the CDR3: TGTGCCAGCAGTATCAAGGGGGGACCGAATAGCAATCAGCCCCAGCATTTT.

This clone was seen a single time. The chain carries TRBV28 and TRBJ1-2; TRBD1 aligns across 11 bases. J was trimmed by 7 bases and V by 6 bases; bases with no gene match: 7. CDR1 MDHEN and CDR2 SYDVKM come from the germline V gene. CDR3 length equals 14 residues. The CDR3 protein is CASRPRTGGFGYTF. CDR3 nucleotides: TGTGCCAGCAGACCCCGGACAGGGGGCTTTGGCTACACCTTC.

The chain couples TRBV18 to TRBJ1-1, with 8 bases fitting TRBD1. The germline V gene encodes CDR1 KGHSH and CDR2 LQKENI. This CDR3 spans 15 amino acids. The trim removed 4 bases at V and 1 base at J, leaving 5 bases unmatched. CDR3 nucleotide sequence: TGTGCCAGCTCACTAGCCCAGGGGGCGAACACTGAAGCTTTCTTT. This translates into CASSLAQGANTEAFF. Full variable domain (remainder filled in from reference TRBV18 and TRBJ1-1): NAGVMQNPRHLVRRRGQEARLRCSPMKGHSHVYWYRQLPEEGLKFMVYLQKENIIDESGMPKERFSAEFPKEGPSILRIQQVVRGDSAAYFCASSLAQGANTEAFFGQGTRLTVV.

J is TRBJ1-3 and V is TRBV18; no clear D. Between the trimmed V and J ends, which lost 6 bases and 0 bases, there was a span of 9 bases. The CDR3 totals 14 residues. Germline CDR1 is KGHSH and CDR2 is LQKENI. CDR3 nucleotides: TGTGCCAGCTCTATCCGTCGCTCTGGAAACACCATATATTTT. It yields the protein CASSIRRSGNTIYF.

The rearrangement uses TRBV28 and TRBJ1-2; the D gene is possibly TRBD1 (5 bases). CDR1 MDHEN and CDR2 SYDVKM come from the germline V gene. The V and J ends lost 4 bases and 14 bases respectively, with 26 bases between them. The CDR3 sequence is 15 residues long. The CDR3, as DNA: TGTGCCAGCAGTTCACGCCGCCTCCGGGACCCGAGTGCGACCTTC. Protein sequence: CASSSRRLRDPSATF.

V usage is TRBV27 and J usage is TRBJ1-5; 8 positions match TRBD1. Unmatched junction bases numbered 0, after V lost 3 bases and J lost 5 bases. In germline, CDR1 is MNHEY, CDR2 SMNVEV (reference sequence). The CDR3 is made up of 13 amino acids. The CDR3 DNA is TGTGCCAGCAGTTTGGACAGGGATCAGCCCCAGCATTTT. Amino acids: CASSLDRDQPQHF.

The chain links TRBV12-3 or TRBV12-4 to TRBJ1-1; no definite D call. CDR3 length equals 12 residues. V was cut by 2 bases and J by 2 bases, with 3 bases left in between. CDR3: CASSLSNTEAFF. CDR3 DNA sequence: TGTGCCAGCAGTTTATCCAACACTGAAGCTTTCTTT.

The chain couples TRBV7-2 to TRBJ1-2; 11 bases are a match to TRBD1. The CDR3 runs 14 residues. Germline CDR1 is SGHTA and CDR2 is FQGNSA. V dropped 5 bases and J dropped 5; count of bases not matched to a gene: 4. The CDR3 here is CASSLGQGAYGYTF. The DNA for the CDR3 is TGTGCCAGCAGCCTAGGACAGGGGGCATATGGCTACACCTTC.

Turning to this clone: One end of the junction varies from germline; a read error may be responsible. V is TRBV6-5 and J is TRBJ2-7, with D perhaps matching TRBD2 (5 bases). CDR3 length: 12 residues. From germline, CDR1 is MNHEY and CDR2 SVGAGI. The DNA for the CDR3 is TGTGCCAGCAGCCTAGACCAGAGAGAGGGAAAATTC. It encodes CASSLDQREGKF.

The chain links TRBV2 to TRBJ2-7; no reliable D call. V lost 5 bases and J 3 bases, leaving 5 bases between the germline ends. CDR1 SNHLY and CDR2 FYNNEI come from the germline V gene. The CDR3 runs 11 residues. The CDR3 is CASSRIYEQYF. The CDR3 DNA sequence: TGTGCCAGCAGTAGGATCTACGAGCAGTACTTC.

J is TRBJ1-2 and V is TRBV7-8; tentative D call: TRBD1 (5 bases). V lost 1 base and J 8 bases, leaving 17 bases between the germline ends. The length of the CDR3 is 15 residues. Germline CDR1 and CDR2: SGHVS and FQNEAQ. This CDR3 reads CASSLVTPAAGGYTF. The CDR3 bases are TGTGCCAGCAGCTTAGTGACACCTGCAGCAGGGGGCTACACCTTC. Full variable domain (rest looked up from reference TRBV7-8 and TRBJ1-2): GAGVSQSPRYKVAKRGQDVALRCDPISGHVSLFWYQQALGQGPEFLTYFQNEAQLDKSGLPSDRFFAERPEGSVSTLKIQRTQQEDSAVYLCASSLVTPAAGGYTFGSGTRLTVV.

The chain joins TRBV7-9 to TRBJ2-5; D remains ambiguous. The V end was cut by 5 bases, the J end by 5 bases, with 9 bases between. This CDR3 contains 12 residues. The V gene's germline CDR1 is SEHNR and CDR2 FQNEAQ (reference sequence). The CDR3 DNA reads as TGTGCCAGCAGCGACGTTGGGGAGACCCAGTACTTC. Its protein product is CASSDVGETQYF.

The V and J genes are TRBV6-5 and TRBJ1-5; D call uncertain. Germline V lookup: CDR1 MNHEY, CDR2 SVGAGI. The CDR3 is 15 residues long. V lost 6 bases and J 1 base, leaving 13 bases between the germline ends. In nucleotides, the CDR3 is TGTGCCAGCAGAAACCCTTTTAGGAGCAATCAGCCCCAGCATTTT. It translates to CASRNPFRSNQPQHF.

This sequence joins TRBV19 and TRBJ2-3; 7 positions agree with TRBD1. Germline loops: CDR1 LNHDA, CDR2 SQIVND (reference sequence). This CDR3 contains 15 residues. Trimming cost V 7 bases and J 1 base; bases outside gene matches: 8. DNA of the CDR3: TGTGCCAGTACCCAGACAGGGTCCGGCACAGATACGCAGTATTTT. Protein sequence: CASTQTGSGTDTQYF. The variable domain in full, completed from reference TRBV19 and TRBJ2-3, reads DGGITQSPKYLFRKEGQNVTLSCEQNLNHDAMYWYRQDPGQGLRLIYYSQIVNDFQKGDIAEGYSVSREKKESFPLTVTSAQKNPTAFYLCASTQTGSGTDTQYFGPGTRLTVL.

The chain carries TRBV4-2 and TRBJ1-2, with no clear D. The V end lost 4 bases, the J end lost 2 bases, and 14 bases lay between the germline ends. The CDR3 length is 15 residues. Germline CDR1 reads LGHNA; CDR2 reads YNFKEQ. The CDR3 reads CASSPRVPPNYGYTF. The CDR3 bases are TGTGCCAGCAGCCCCCGGGTCCCTCCGAACTATGGCTACACCTTC.